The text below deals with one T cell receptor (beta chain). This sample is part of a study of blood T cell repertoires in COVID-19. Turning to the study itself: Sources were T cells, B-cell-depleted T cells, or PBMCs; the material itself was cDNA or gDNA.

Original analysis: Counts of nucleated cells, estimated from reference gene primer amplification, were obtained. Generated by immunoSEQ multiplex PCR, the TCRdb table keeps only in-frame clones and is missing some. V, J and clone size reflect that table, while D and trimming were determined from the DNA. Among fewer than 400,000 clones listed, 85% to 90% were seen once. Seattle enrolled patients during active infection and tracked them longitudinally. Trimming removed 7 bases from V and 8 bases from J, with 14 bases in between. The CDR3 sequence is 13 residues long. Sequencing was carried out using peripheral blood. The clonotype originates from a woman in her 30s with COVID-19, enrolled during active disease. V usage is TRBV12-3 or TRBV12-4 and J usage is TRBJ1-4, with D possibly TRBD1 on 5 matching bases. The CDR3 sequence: CASTLSGVEKLFF. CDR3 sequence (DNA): TGTGCCAGCACCCTGTCGGGGGTAGAAAAACTGTTTTTT.